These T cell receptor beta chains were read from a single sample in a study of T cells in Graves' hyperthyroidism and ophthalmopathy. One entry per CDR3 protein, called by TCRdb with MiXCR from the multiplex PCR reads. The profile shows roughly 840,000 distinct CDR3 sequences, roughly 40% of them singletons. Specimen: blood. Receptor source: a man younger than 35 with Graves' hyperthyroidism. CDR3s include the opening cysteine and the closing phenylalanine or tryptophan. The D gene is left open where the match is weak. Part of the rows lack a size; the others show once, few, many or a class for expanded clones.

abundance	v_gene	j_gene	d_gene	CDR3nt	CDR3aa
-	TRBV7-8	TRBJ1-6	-	TGTGCCAGCAGCTTCGACAGTCATAATTCACCCCTCCACTTT	CASSFDSHNSPLHF
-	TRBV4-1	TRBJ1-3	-	TGCGCCAGCAGCCAAGATGAGAGGACTGGAAACACCATATATTTT	CASSQDERTGNTIYF
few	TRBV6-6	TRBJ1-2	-	TGTGCCAGCAGTTTTGTGGAAGGTCGGAGCTCCTATGGCTACACCTTC	CASSFVEGRSSYGYTF
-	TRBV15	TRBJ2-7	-	TGTGCCACCAGCAGAGATCTAGATTTGGGACCTTACGAGCAGTACTTC	CATSRDLDLGPYEQYF
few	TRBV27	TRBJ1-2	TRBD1	TGTGCCAGCAGGCCCGCAGGACAGGACTATGGCTACACCTTC	CASRPAGQDYGYTF
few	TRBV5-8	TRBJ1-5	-	TGTGCCAGCAGCTCGACAGAGAGCAATCAGCCCCAGCATTTT	CASSSTESNQPQHF
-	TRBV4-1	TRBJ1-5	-	TGCGCCAGCAGCCGGTGGGCAGGGCCCTTTAGCAATCAGCCCCAGCATTTT	CASSRWAGPFSNQPQHF
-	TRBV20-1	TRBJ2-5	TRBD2	TGCAGTGCTAGAGATGGGCTAGCGGGAATGGTGAGGGAGACCCAGTACTTC	CSARDGLAGMVRETQYF
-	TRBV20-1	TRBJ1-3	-	TGCAGTGCTCTTCAGGAGAGCTCTGGAAACACCATATATTTT	CSALQESSGNTIYF
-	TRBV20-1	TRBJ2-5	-	TGCAGTGCTAGAGATCCGACAGAGACCCAAGAGACCCAGTACTTC	CSARDPTETQETQYF
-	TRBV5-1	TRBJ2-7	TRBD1	TGCGTCAGCAGCTTAACCGGGACAGGGGACTACGAGCAGTACTTC	CVSSLTGTGDYEQYF
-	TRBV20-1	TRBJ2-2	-	TGCAGTGGGAGGACTAAGAACACCGGGGAGCTGTTTTTT	CSGRTKNTGELFF
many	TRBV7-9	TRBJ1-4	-	TGTGCCAGCAGCTTATTTGATCTCGGCGGTGAAAAACTGTTTTTT	CASSLFDLGGEKLFF
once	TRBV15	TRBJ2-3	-	TGTGCCACCAGCAGAGATCTGGGTCTTGGCGCAGATACGCAGTATTTT	CATSRDLGLGADTQYF